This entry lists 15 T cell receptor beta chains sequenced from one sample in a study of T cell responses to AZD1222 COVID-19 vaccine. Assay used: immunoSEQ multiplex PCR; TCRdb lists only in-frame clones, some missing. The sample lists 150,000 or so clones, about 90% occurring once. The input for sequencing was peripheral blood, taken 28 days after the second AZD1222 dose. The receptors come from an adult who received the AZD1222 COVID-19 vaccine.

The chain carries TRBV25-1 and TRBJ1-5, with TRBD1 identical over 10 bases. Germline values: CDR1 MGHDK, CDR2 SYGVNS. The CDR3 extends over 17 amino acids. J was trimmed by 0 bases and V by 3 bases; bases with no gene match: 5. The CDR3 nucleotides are TGTGCCAGCAGTGAGGGACAGGGGATCCATAGCAATCAGCCCCAGCATTTT. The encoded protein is CASSEGQGIHSNQPQHF.

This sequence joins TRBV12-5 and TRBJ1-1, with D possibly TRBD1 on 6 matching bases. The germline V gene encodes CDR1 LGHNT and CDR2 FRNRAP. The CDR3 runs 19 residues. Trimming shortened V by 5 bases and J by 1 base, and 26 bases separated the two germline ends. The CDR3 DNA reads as TGTGCTAGTGGTCCTCGACAGGTGAGGGGCCGGCGGAAGAACACTGAAGCTTTCTTT. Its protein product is CASGPRQVRGRRKNTEAFF. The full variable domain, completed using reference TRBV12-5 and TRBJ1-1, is DARVTQTPRHKVTEMGQEVTMRCQPILGHNTVFWYRQTMMQGLELLAYFRNRAPLDDSGMPKDRFSAEMPDATLATLKIQPSEPRDSAVYFCASGPRQVRGRRKNTEAFFGQGTRLTVV.

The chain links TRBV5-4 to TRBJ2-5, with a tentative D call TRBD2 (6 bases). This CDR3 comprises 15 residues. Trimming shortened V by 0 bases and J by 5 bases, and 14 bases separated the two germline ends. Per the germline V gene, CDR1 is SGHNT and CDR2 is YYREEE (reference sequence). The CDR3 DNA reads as TGTGCCAGCAGCTTGGGCCTAGCGTCCCGGGAGACCCAGTACTTC. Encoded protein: CASSLGLASRETQYF.

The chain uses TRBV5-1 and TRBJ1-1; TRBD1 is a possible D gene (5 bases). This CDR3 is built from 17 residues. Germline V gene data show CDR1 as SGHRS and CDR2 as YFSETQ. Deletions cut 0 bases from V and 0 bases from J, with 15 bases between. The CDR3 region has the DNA TGCGCCAGCAGCTTGGCAGGGTTAGAGGGAATGAACACTGAAGCTTTCTTT. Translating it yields CASSLAGLEGMNTEAFF.

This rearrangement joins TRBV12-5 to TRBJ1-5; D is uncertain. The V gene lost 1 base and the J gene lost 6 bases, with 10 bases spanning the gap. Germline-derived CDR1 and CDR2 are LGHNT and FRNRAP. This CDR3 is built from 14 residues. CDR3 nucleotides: TGTGCTAGTGGTTTGGAAGCGGGAAGTCAGCCCCAGCATTTT. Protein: CASGLEAGSQPQHF.

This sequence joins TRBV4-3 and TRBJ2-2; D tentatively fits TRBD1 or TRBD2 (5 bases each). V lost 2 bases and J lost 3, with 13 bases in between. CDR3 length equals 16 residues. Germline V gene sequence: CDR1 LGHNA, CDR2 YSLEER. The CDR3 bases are TGCGCCAGCAGCCAATGGGAGATAGGGGACACCGGGGAGCTGTTTTTT. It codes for CASSQWEIGDTGELFF.

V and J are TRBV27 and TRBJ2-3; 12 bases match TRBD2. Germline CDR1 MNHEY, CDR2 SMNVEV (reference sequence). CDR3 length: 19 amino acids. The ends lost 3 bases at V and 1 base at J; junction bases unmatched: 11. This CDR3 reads CASSFRLAGGPRGTDTQYF. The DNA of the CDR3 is TGTGCCAGCAGTTTTAGGCTAGCGGGGGGGCCGAGGGGCACAGATACGCAGTATTTT.

The CDR3 DNA reads as TGTGCCAGCAGCTTCGACGGACTAGCTTACTACGAGCAGTACTTC. Amino acid sequence: CASSFDGLAYYEQYF. V usage is TRBV5-4 and J usage is TRBJ2-7, with 8 bases fitting TRBD2. The J segment lost 3 bases and the V segment lost 2 bases, leaving 7 bases of the junction unmatched. The length of the CDR3 is 15 residues. From germline, CDR1 is SGHNT and CDR2 YYREEE (reference sequence).

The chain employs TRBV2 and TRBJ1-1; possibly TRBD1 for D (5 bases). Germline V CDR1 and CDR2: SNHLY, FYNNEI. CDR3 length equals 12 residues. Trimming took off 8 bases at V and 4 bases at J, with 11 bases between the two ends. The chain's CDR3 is CASGGGVTEAFF. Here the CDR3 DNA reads TGTGCCAGCGGGGGGGGAGTCACTGAAGCTTTCTTT.

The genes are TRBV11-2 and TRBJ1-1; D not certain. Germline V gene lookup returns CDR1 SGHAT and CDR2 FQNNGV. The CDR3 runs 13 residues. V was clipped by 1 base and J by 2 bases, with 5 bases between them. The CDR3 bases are TGTGCCAGCAGCTTAGGATACAACACTGAAGCTTTCTTT. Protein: CASSLGYNTEAFF.

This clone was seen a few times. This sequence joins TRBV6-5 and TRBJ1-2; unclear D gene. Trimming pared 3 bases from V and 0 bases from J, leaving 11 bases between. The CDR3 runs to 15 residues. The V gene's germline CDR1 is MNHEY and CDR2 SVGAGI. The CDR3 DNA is TGTGCCAGCAGTTATTGGAGGGAAGCTAACTATGGCTACACCTTC. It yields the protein CASSYWREANYGYTF.

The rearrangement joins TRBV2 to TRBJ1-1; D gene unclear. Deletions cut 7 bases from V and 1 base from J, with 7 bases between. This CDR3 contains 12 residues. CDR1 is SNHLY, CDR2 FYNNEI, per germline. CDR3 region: CASMEENTEAFF. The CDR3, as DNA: TGTGCCAGCATGGAGGAGAACACTGAAGCTTTCTTT.

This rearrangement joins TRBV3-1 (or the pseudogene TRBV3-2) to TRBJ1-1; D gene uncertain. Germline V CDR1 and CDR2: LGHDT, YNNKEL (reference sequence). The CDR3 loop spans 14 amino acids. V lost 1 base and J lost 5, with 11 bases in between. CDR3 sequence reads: CASSQGRFSTEAFF. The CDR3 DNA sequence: TGTGCCAGCAGCCAAGGGCGGTTCTCGACTGAAGCTTTCTTT.

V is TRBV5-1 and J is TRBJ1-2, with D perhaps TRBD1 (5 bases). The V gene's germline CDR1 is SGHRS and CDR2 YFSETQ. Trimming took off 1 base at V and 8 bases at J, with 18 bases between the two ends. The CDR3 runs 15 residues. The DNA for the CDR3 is TGCGCCAGCAGCTTGATCAGGGAGGGAGCGGGGGGCTACACCTTC. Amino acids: CASSLIREGAGGYTF.

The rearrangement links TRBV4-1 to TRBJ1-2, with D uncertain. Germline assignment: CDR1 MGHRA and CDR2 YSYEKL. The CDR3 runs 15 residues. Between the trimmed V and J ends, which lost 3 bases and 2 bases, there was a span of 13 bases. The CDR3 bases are TGCGCCAGCAGCCATCCCCCGGCGGGGAACTATGGCTACACCTTC. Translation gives CASSHPPAGNYGYTF.